Shown below are 6 T cell receptor beta chains from a single sample sequenced in a study of identifying expanded T cells in peripheral blood. Using immunoSEQ multiplex PCR, the repertoire was profiled, and TCRdb retains in-frame clones only, with some absent. The table shows around 120,000 clones, with about 80% occurring only once. The sample taken for sequencing was blood. The receptors were sampled from a person between 18 and 69 years old in good health.

Written as DNA, the CDR3 is TGTGCCAGTAGTATTCGGAGAGGGATAGCTTTCTTT. Its protein product is CASSIRRGIAFF. This chain uses TRBV19 with TRBJ1-1, with D unresolved. CDR3 size: 12 residues. Germline values: CDR1 LNHDA, CDR2 SQIVND (reference sequence). V dropped 3 bases and J dropped 10 bases, with 12 bases sitting between them.

V and J are TRBV29-1 and TRBJ1-1; tentatively, D is TRBD1 (6 bases). The germline V gene encodes CDR1 SQVTM and CDR2 ANQGSEA. This CDR3 is built from 13 residues. Trimming pared 7 bases from V and 3 bases from J, leaving 15 bases between. DNA of the CDR3: TGCAGCGCACCTAGACAGGCGGACACTGAAGCTTTCTTT. Its translation: CSAPRQADTEAFF.

The J gene is TRBJ1-6, the V gene TRBV11-3; weak D call: TRBD1 (6 bases). The CDR3 has 17 amino acids. The V and J ends lost 0 bases and 6 bases respectively, with 15 bases between them. Looked up from germline, CDR1 is SGHNT and CDR2 is YENEEA. The CDR3 nucleotides are TGTGCCAGCAGCTTAGATTTCAGGGGACGTACTAATTCACCCCTCCACTTT. This encodes CASSLDFRGRTNSPLHF.

V is TRBV6-5 and J is TRBJ2-5, with 8 bases that match TRBD2. Trimming removed 10 bases from V and 1 base from J; junction bases left unmatched: 8. The length of the CDR3 is 14 residues. Germline CDR1 and CDR2: MNHEY and SVGAGI. CDR3 in amino acids: CATEGSGGQETQYF. The CDR3 DNA sequence: TGTGCCACCGAGGGAAGCGGGGGCCAAGAGACCCAGTACTTC.

This clone was detected a few times. J is TRBJ1-2 and V is TRBV19; D perhaps matches TRBD1 (6 bases). The germline CDR1 and CDR2 sequences are LNHDA and SQIVND (reference sequence). This CDR3 has 13 residues. With 6 bases removed from V and 8 bases from J, the gap between germline ends came to 16 bases. The CDR3 nucleotides read TGTGCCAGTAGCTTGTCAGGGGTATGGGGCTACACCTTC. It yields the protein CASSLSGVWGYTF.

The chain is built from TRBV5-4 and TRBJ2-7; 8 bases align to TRBD1. The germline CDR1 and CDR2 sequences are SGHNT and YYREEE (reference sequence). Unmatched junction bases numbered 5, after V lost 3 bases and J lost 3 bases. CDR3 length: 14 residues. The CDR3 protein is CASSSQGASYEQYF. The CDR3 DNA is TGTGCCAGCAGCTCCCAGGGGGCTAGCTACGAGCAGTACTTC.